The sequence of this TCR beta chain was determined in a study of control samples from healthy donors and cancer patients. Data came from immunoSEQ multiplex PCR; TCRdb stores just in-frame clones and leaves some out. The repertoire holds hundreds of thousands of clones, 90% seen once, with over 5.5% in the top ten. The CDR3 covers 16 residues. With V trimmed by 3 bases and J by 0 bases, 6 bases remained unmatched. Per the germline V gene, CDR1 is KGHSH and CDR2 is LQKENI. The receptor's source is a man aged 40-49 years with head and neck cancer. J is TRBJ2-3 and V is TRBV18; 7 nucleotides line up with TRBD2. Input material: PBMCs. The CDR3 coding sequence is TGTGCCAGCTCACCGTCGGGGGGATCTAGCACAGATACGCAGTATTTT. Protein sequence: CASSPSGGSSTDTQYF. The whole variable domain, remainder taken from reference TRBV18 and TRBJ2-3, is NAGVMQNPRHLVRRRGQEARLRCSPMKGHSHVYWYRQLPEEGLKFMVYLQKENIIDESGMPKERFSAEFPKEGPSILRIQQVVRGDSAAYFCASSPSGGSSTDTQYFGPGTRLTVL.